These 5 T cell receptor beta chains came from one sample sequenced in a study of T cell responses to AZD1222 COVID-19 vaccine. The repertoire was sequenced with immunoSEQ multiplex PCR; TCRdb's copy has only in-frame clones and lacks some. The sample comprises roughly 120,000 clones, about 91% of which are singletons, and around 2.8% rests with the top ten. The input for sequencing was peripheral blood, taken on day 0 of AZD1222 vaccination. The receptors here all came from an adult in good health.

As concerns this clone: Sequence at one end of the junction differs from germline and may be a read error. The chain carries TRBV2 and TRBJ1-2; D is undetermined. This CDR3 region has 10 residues. Germline CDR1 is SNHLY and CDR2 is FYNNEI. The CDR3 DNA is TGTGCCAGCAGAGGCGGGATCGTGGTATTC. Encoded protein: CASRGGIVVF.

The gene calls are TRBV7-2 and TRBJ2-2, with TRBD1 as a possible D gene (6 bases). The germline V and J ends were trimmed by 4 bases and 4 bases, with 10 bases remaining between them. CDR1 is SGHTA and CDR2 is FQGNSA in the germline V gene. The CDR3 runs to 14 residues. As DNA, the CDR3 is TGTGCCAGCAGCTCTACAGGGTCCACCGGGGAGCTGTTTTTT. Its translation: CASSSTGSTGELFF.

The chain has TRBV19 and TRBJ2-5; D remains ambiguous. Germline V gene data show CDR1 as LNHDA and CDR2 as SQIVND (reference sequence). The CDR3 runs 14 residues. The ends were cut back, 3 bases at V and 4 bases at J, with 12 bases in the middle. The DNA for the CDR3 is TGTGCCAGTAGTATGACGCACCTCTTAGAGACCCAGTACTTC. Its protein is CASSMTHLLETQYF.

This chain connects TRBV7-9 to TRBJ1-1, with no clear D. The CDR3 loop spans 11 amino acids. CDR1 and CDR2 (germline): SEHNR, FQNEAQ (reference sequence). V lost 8 bases, J lost 3 bases, and 7 bases lay in between. In DNA, the CDR3 is TGTGCCAGCGTTAGGGACACTGAAGCTTTCTTT. Amino acid sequence: CASVRDTEAFF.

This chain connects TRBV29-1 to TRBJ1-1, with a weak D call TRBD1 (5 bases). V was cut by 3 bases and J by 2 bases, with 13 bases left in between. Germline V gene data show CDR1 as SQVTM and CDR2 as ANQGSEA. This CDR3 contains 14 residues. The CDR3 here is CSVDFAGSNTEAFF. In DNA form, the CDR3 reads TGCAGCGTTGATTTCGCAGGGAGTAACACTGAAGCTTTCTTT.